The 30 T cell receptor beta chains presented below share a single source sample, sequenced in a study of cytomegalovirus exposure and HLA in healthy donors. In the PCR, 60 Vbeta and 13 Jbeta primers were used. Generated by immunoSEQ multiplex PCR, the TCRdb table keeps only in-frame clones and is missing some. The sample holds under 150,000 clones, approximately 84% seen once. The source material was PBMCs. The receptor source for this set is a woman between 40 and 55 years old in good health and CMV-seronegative.

The J gene is TRBJ1-1, the V gene TRBV18; D is undetermined. From germline, CDR1 is KGHSH and CDR2 LQKENI. Trimming stripped 6 bases from V and 0 bases from J, with 17 bases between. The length of the CDR3 is 16 residues. As DNA, the CDR3 is TGTGCCAGCTCCCCGACGTTGTCAGGCATGAACACTGAAGCTTTCTTT. It yields the protein CASSPTLSGMNTEAFF.

The rearrangement joins TRBV6-5 to TRBJ1-4, with D perhaps TRBD1 (6 bases). The CDR3 has 14 amino acids. V was clipped by 5 bases and J by 4 bases, with 11 bases between them. CDR1 MNHEY and CDR2 SVGAGI come from the germline V gene. CDR3 loop: CASSKDRINEKLFF. CDR3 nucleotide sequence: TGTGCCAGCAGTAAGGACAGAATTAATGAAAAACTGTTTTTT.

The gene calls are TRBV5-1 and TRBJ1-6; 11 nucleotides agree with TRBD1. The germline gives CDR1 SGHRS, CDR2 YFSETQ. The CDR3 is made up of 16 amino acids. The junction had 8 bases not matched to a gene; V was cut back by 4 bases and J by 8 bases. The DNA for the CDR3 is TGCGCCAGCAGCCCTTACGGACAGGGGGCGGATTCACCCCTCCACTTT. This codes for CASSPYGQGADSPLHF.

This clone came up once. This sequence joins TRBV28 and TRBJ1-2, with 11 bases that match TRBD1. Germline CDR1 and CDR2: MDHEN and SYDVKM. With V trimmed by 6 bases and J by 5 bases, 5 bases remained unmatched. The CDR3 is 14 residues long. CDR3 DNA: TGTGCCAGCAGGCCGGGACAGGGGGTTTATGGCTACACCTTC. Translation: CASRPGQGVYGYTF.

The chain employs TRBV11-2 and TRBJ2-5, with 8 bases matching TRBD2. The CDR3 spans 15 residues. With 5 bases clipped from V and 7 bases from J, the junction kept 12 bases outside the gene matches. CDR1 is SGHAT, CDR2 FQNNGV, per germline. The CDR3 spells CASSVTGTRGWTQYF. CDR3 in DNA: TGTGCCAGCAGCGTCACCGGGACTAGGGGATGGACCCAGTACTTC.

This chain links TRBV10-1 with TRBJ2-3; 11 nucleotides agree with TRBD1. Germline CDR1 is WNHNN and CDR2 is SYGVQD (reference sequence). The CDR3 sequence is 13 residues long. Trimming at V came to 8 bases and at J to 6 bases, leaving 4 bases not matched to a gene. The CDR3: CASGQGAGDTQYF. CDR3 DNA sequence: TGCGCCAGCGGACAGGGGGCAGGGGATACGCAGTATTTT.

The chain carries TRBV9 and TRBJ2-6; 7 nucleotides match TRBD1. Germline V gives CDR1 SGDLS, CDR2 YYNGEE. The CDR3 is 18 residues long. V shed 1 base, J shed 0 bases, and the junction held 7 bases outside the gene matches. DNA of the CDR3: TGTGCCAGCAGCGTAACCCGGGCAGGGGGCTCTGGGGCCAACGTCCTGACTTTC. Residues: CASSVTRAGGSGANVLTF.

The rearrangement uses TRBV7-2 and TRBJ2-7; perhaps TRBD1 as D (6 bases). The CDR3 consists of 14 residues. Germline CDR1 reads SGHTA; CDR2 reads FQGNSA. The V end lost 2 bases, the J end lost 0 bases, and 8 bases lay between the germline ends. CDR3 protein: CASSLSQGSYEQYF. The CDR3 DNA reads as TGTGCCAGCAGCTTATCACAGGGCTCCTACGAGCAGTACTTC.

The chain combines TRBV2 with TRBJ2-7, with D perhaps matching TRBD2 (6 bases). The CDR3 is 15 amino acids. The V and J ends lost 0 bases and 1 base respectively, with 10 bases between them. Per the germline V gene, CDR1 is SNHLY and CDR2 is FYNNEI. CDR3 residues: CASSEASGRSYEQYF. CDR3 in DNA: TGTGCCAGCAGTGAAGCTTCGGGGAGGTCCTACGAGCAGTACTTC.

The rearrangement uses TRBV18 and TRBJ1-1; D not certain. Germline CDR1 reads KGHSH; CDR2 reads LQKENI. V dropped 0 bases and J dropped 5 bases, with 7 bases sitting between them. The CDR3 sequence is 13 residues long. CDR3 bases: TGTGCCAGCTCACCACCGGCGGAAACTGAAGCTTTCTTT. It encodes CASSPPAETEAFF.

This clone was seen only a few times. This rearrangement joins TRBV28 to TRBJ2-7; 8 bases align to TRBD2. V was pared by 10 bases and J by 5 bases, with 7 bases of the junction left unmatched. Germline V gene data show CDR1 as MDHEN and CDR2 as SYDVKM. This CDR3 spans 12 amino acids. The CDR3 sequence is CATAGANHEQYF. CDR3 DNA: TGTGCCACAGCGGGGGCGAATCACGAGCAGTACTTC.

CDR3 DNA: TGTGCCAGGGGACTAGCGGGGGGCCCTAGCACAGATACGCAGTATTTT. It specifies CARGLAGGPSTDTQYF. The rearrangement uses TRBV7-2 and TRBJ2-3; 15 bases are a match to TRBD2. The CDR3 is 16 residues long. Germline V gene data show CDR1 as SGHTA and CDR2 as FQGNSA. Trimming at V came to 9 bases and at J to 0 bases, leaving 4 bases not matched to a gene. Full variable domain (rest looked up from reference TRBV7-2 and TRBJ2-3): GAGVSQSPSNKVTEKGKDVELRCDPISGHTALYWYRQSLGQGLEFLIYFQGNSAPDKSGLPSDRFSAERTGGSVSTLTIQRTQQEDSAVYLCARGLAGGPSTDTQYFGPGTRLTVL.

The rearrangement links TRBV30 to TRBJ2-2; D uncertain. The CDR3 totals 14 residues. Germline CDR1 is GTSNPN and CDR2 is SVGIG (reference sequence). Trimming removed 1 base at V and 4 bases at J, with 10 bases between. The CDR3 sequence: CAWSGQRGTGELFF. CDR3 coding DNA: TGTGCCTGGAGTGGGCAGAGAGGCACCGGGGAGCTGTTTTTT.

The chain carries TRBV9 and TRBJ2-5; D ambiguous. The better agreement between TRBJ2-7 and the DNA end casts doubt on the J call. CDR3 length equals 15 residues. Germline loops: CDR1 SGDLS, CDR2 YYNGEE. DNA for the CDR3: TGTGCCAGCAGCGTAGGTTATAGCCAGTCCTACGAGCAGTACTTC. Protein sequence: CASSVGYSQSYEQYF.

The chain joins TRBV4-1 to TRBJ1-4, with D tentatively TRBD1 (6 bases). The CDR3 covers 15 residues. In germline, CDR1 is MGHRA, CDR2 YSYEKL. Deletions cut 3 bases from V and 6 bases from J, with 14 bases between. DNA for the CDR3: TGCGCCAGCAGCCAGTCCGGGACACCGGATGAAAAACTGTTTTTT. Translating gives CASSQSGTPDEKLFF.

The V call is TRBV18, the J call TRBJ1-4; D uncertain. The V and J ends lost 1 base and 8 bases respectively, with 8 bases between them. This CDR3 region has 13 residues. Germline CDR1 reads KGHSH; CDR2 reads LQKENI. DNA for the CDR3: TGTGCCAGCTCACCACAGACACCCGAAAAACTGTTTTTT. Its translation: CASSPQTPEKLFF. Looking up the rest from reference TRBV18 and TRBJ1-4 gives the full variable domain: NAGVMQNPRHLVRRRGQEARLRCSPMKGHSHVYWYRQLPEEGLKFMVYLQKENIIDESGMPKERFSAEFPKEGPSILRIQQVVRGDSAAYFCASSPQTPEKLFFGSGTQLSVL.

The chain is built from TRBV25-1 and TRBJ2-3; TRBD1 agrees at 12 bases. There are 16 residues in the CDR3. V shed 8 bases, J shed 2 bases, and the junction held 8 bases outside the gene matches. Germline lookup yields CDR1 MGHDK and CDR2 SYGVNS. For the CDR3, the DNA is TGTGCCAGCTCCGAAGGGACAGGGGGCCTCACAGATACGCAGTATTTT. It yields the protein CASSEGTGGLTDTQYF.

Comment on this clone: This CDR3 is also generated by other DNA sequences in the sample. The rearrangement links TRBV28 to TRBJ1-5; 8 bases align to TRBD1. This CDR3 has 14 amino acids. The trim removed 5 bases at V and 4 bases at J, leaving 4 bases unmatched. Germline V gene lookup returns CDR1 MDHEN and CDR2 SYDVKM. The CDR3 reads CASSLGQGNQPQHF. The CDR3 nucleotides are TGTGCCAGCAGTCTTGGACAGGGAAATCAGCCCCAGCATTTT.

The genes are TRBV30 and TRBJ2-7; TRBD2 might be the D (6 bases). This CDR3 comprises 12 residues. V was cut by 7 bases and J by 6 bases, with 16 bases left in between. Germline lookup yields CDR1 GTSNPN and CDR2 SVGIG (reference sequence). This chain's CDR3 is CALTSTAREQYF. CDR3 coding DNA: TGTGCCTTGACTAGTACAGCCCGCGAGCAGTACTTC.

The chain has TRBV2 and TRBJ1-2, with D tentatively TRBD1 (5 bases). This CDR3 spans 14 amino acids. Trimming removed 7 bases from V and 4 bases from J, with 16 bases in between. Germline V gives CDR1 SNHLY, CDR2 FYNNEI. The CDR3 region is CASIPSGGVYGYTF. CDR3 DNA: TGTGCCAGCATTCCCTCGGGGGGGGTCTATGGCTACACCTTC. Supplemented by reference TRBV2 and TRBJ1-2, the full variable domain reads EPEVTQTPSHQVTQMGQEVILRCVPISNHLYFYWYRQILGQKVEFLVSFYNNEISEKSEIFDDQFSVERPDGSNFTLKIRSTKLEDSAMYFCASIPSGGVYGYTFGSGTRLTVV.

Points on this clone: Sequence at one end of the junction differs from germline and may be a read error. The chain combines TRBV28 with TRBJ2-4; 13 nucleotides line up with TRBD2. The CDR3 is made up of 22 amino acids. From germline, CDR1 is MDHEN and CDR2 SYDVKM. The CDR3 bases are TGTGCCAGCAGACAATATTCTACCGGGACTAGCGGGGTGGGGGTAGCCAAAAACAGTCAGTACTTC. It is translated as CASRQYSTGTSGVGVAKNSQYF.

This sequence joins TRBV6-4 and TRBJ2-2; D is perhaps TRBD2 (6 bases). There are 14 residues in the CDR3. The germline gives CDR1 MRHNA, CDR2 SNTAGT. The ends were cut back, 2 bases at V and 8 bases at J, with 12 bases in the middle. The CDR3 protein is CASSDRAEGGELFF. DNA for the CDR3: TGTGCCAGCAGTGACCGCGCGGAGGGAGGGGAGCTGTTTTTT.

V gene TRBV28 combines with J gene TRBJ1-5; D uncertain. The CDR3 loop spans 11 amino acids. From germline, CDR1 is MDHEN and CDR2 SYDVKM. Trimming removed 10 bases at V and 7 bases at J, with 11 bases between. The CDR3 here is CAIGIKQPQHF. Written as DNA, the CDR3 is TGTGCCATCGGTATCAAACAGCCCCAGCATTTT.

This chain uses TRBV7-3 with TRBJ2-1; 8 positions match TRBD2. The CDR3 is 13 amino acids. Looked up from germline, CDR1 is SGHTA and CDR2 is FQGTGA. Unmatched junction bases numbered 4, after V lost 5 bases and J lost 7 bases. Here the CDR3 DNA reads TGTGCCAGCAGCACCGGACTAGCTAATGAGCAGTTCTTC. Its translation: CASSTGLANEQFF.

The V and J genes are TRBV5-4 and TRBJ1-6; D remains unclear. This CDR3 comprises 14 residues. CDR1 and CDR2 from the germline V gene are SGHNT and YYREEE (reference sequence). Trimming cost V 0 bases and J 6 bases, with 7 bases left between them. In DNA, the CDR3 is TGTGCCAGCAGCTTGGATTTCTCTAATTCACCCCTCCACTTT. This codes for CASSLDFSNSPLHF.

This clone was detected once. V usage is TRBV6-1 and J usage is TRBJ2-7; TRBD1 aligns across 7 bases. Germline-derived CDR1 and CDR2 are MNHNS and SASEGT. V trimming: 4 bases; J trimming: 3 bases; junction bases outside the gene matches: 6. The CDR3 spans 14 residues. The CDR3 DNA is TGTGCCAGCAGTGTAGTAGGGGGCATCTACGAGCAGTACTTC. Residues: CASSVVGGIYEQYF.

CDR3 region: CASSRETNYGYTF. The CDR3 nucleotides read TGTGCCAGCAGTCGGGAGACTAACTATGGCTACACCTTC. The chain employs TRBV28 and TRBJ1-2; D gene unclear. From germline, CDR1 is MDHEN and CDR2 SYDVKM. This CDR3 is 13 amino acids long. Trimming took off 5 bases at V and 0 bases at J, with 7 bases between the two ends.

This clone has a handful of counts. At one boundary the junction diverges from the germline segment, which might be a read error. The rearrangement uses TRBV28 and TRBJ1-1; 9 nucleotides line up with TRBD1. Germline CDR1 MDHEN, CDR2 SYDVKM. The CDR3 length is 12 residues. CDR3 sequence (DNA): TGTGCCAGCAGTCCCTTCCGGGACAGGGCAATCTTT. It encodes CASSPFRDRAIF.

The chain recombines TRBV27 with TRBJ2-1; D is possibly TRBD2 (6 bases). Germline CDR1 is MNHEY and CDR2 is SMNVEV (reference sequence). V lost 5 bases and J lost 4, with 9 bases in between. This CDR3 comprises 13 residues. DNA of the CDR3: TGTGCCAGCAGTCCGGGACTTTACAATGAGCAGTTCTTC. Translating it yields CASSPGLYNEQFF.

The chain combines TRBV10-3 with TRBJ2-1, with a weak D call TRBD2 (5 bases). Germline CDR1 ENHRY, CDR2 SYGVKD. V lost 5 bases to trimming and J lost 7 bases, with 27 bases between them. The CDR3 sequence is 18 residues long. The CDR3 here is CAISLKNTGNTLQNEQFF. DNA of the CDR3: TGTGCCATCAGTCTAAAAAACACCGGGAACACGCTACAAAATGAGCAGTTCTTC.